This TCR beta chain is from a study of regulatory T cells in long-lasting Graves disease. From germline, CDR1 is MNHEY and CDR2 SMNVEV (reference sequence). This CDR3 region has 16 residues. The junction had 12 bases not matched to a gene; V was cut back by 4 bases and J by 4 bases. Arm-PCR of CDR3 regions and iRepertoire HTBI primers were the basis on which TCR beta libraries were built. TCRdb re-derived calls from the multiplex PCR reads in MiXCR, one entry per CDR3 protein. In the table there are around 500,000 distinct CDR3 sequences, less than 25% of which are singletons. Time point reported: persistent/refractory GD, antithyroid drugs over 5 years with positive TRAb. Extracted PBMC RNA gave rise to the TCR library. This clonotype was seen ten or more times.

Sequencing was performed on peripheral blood mononuclear cells (PBMCs), taken when the disease was refractory, from a patient treated with antithyroid drugs. The genes are TRBV27 and TRBJ1-1, with 7 positions matching TRBD1. The origin of this receptor is a female donor with Graves disease. The CDR3 nucleotides read TGTGCCAGCAGTTCATCGCAAGGGGGCGAGGGCACTGAAGCTTTCTTT. As protein: CASSSSQGGEGTEAFF.